The clone carrying this T cell receptor beta chain was seen only a few times. Time point given: blood 4 weeks post-SBRT, at nephrectomy. As for treatment: 15 Gy SBRT to primary tumor, nephrectomy 4 weeks later. Profiling relied on immunoSEQ multiplex PCR, and the TCRdb table lists in-frame clones only, not all of them. The table includes approximately 65,000 clones, over 60% detected once. These data come from a study of radiation and T cells in renal cell carcinoma. The CDR3 is 16 amino acids. The V gene's germline CDR1 is SGHRS and CDR2 YFSETQ. Trimming left V 0 bases short and J 4 bases short, with 13 bases between.

The clonotype was recovered from a man between 60 and 75 years old with renal cell carcinoma. The sample in question was blood, obtained from a patient whose treatment included radiotherapy and nephrectomy. The V call is TRBV5-1, the J call TRBJ2-2; D might be TRBD2 (7 bases). The CDR3 DNA is TGCGCCAGCAGCTTGGCGGGGGGCGTGGGCACCGGGGAGCTGTTTTTT. It specifies CASSLAGGVGTGELFF.